The rows below give T cell receptor beta chains drawn from one sample of a study of T cells in Graves' hyperthyroidism and ophthalmopathy. TCRdb passed the multiplex PCR reads through MiXCR, listing each CDR3 protein once. This sample has fewer than 300,000 distinct CDR3 sequences, with about 16% found just once. Sequencing used blood. The receptors shown here come from a woman aged 50 to 60 with Graves' hyperthyroidism that later progressed to Graves' ophthalmopathy. The CDR3 runs from the conserved cysteine through the conserved F or W. D genes are given only for firm matches. The size field is filled for only some rows; it gives once, few, many or a size class.

J,size,D,V,CDR3,DNA
TRBJ2-7,many,NA,TRBV7-9,CASSGMGLRYEQYF,TGTGCCAGCAGCGGTATGGGACTGCGCTACGAGCAGTACTTC
TRBJ2-2,NA,TRBD2,TRBV6-1,CASSDPPGLAGPGELFF,TGTGCCAGCAGCGACCCGCCGGGACTAGCGGGACCCGGGGAGCTGTTTTTT
TRBJ1-1,many,NA,TRBV28,CAITFDTSGTKAFF,TGTGCCATAACTTTCGACACCTCCGGAACCAAAGCTTTCTTT
TRBJ2-2,many,TRBD2,TRBV5-1,CASSSGTSGYTGELFF,TGCGCCAGCAGCTCCGGGACTAGCGGCTACACCGGGGAGCTGTTTTTT
TRBJ2-1,many,TRBD2,TRBV28,CASSLASGRQNEQFF,TGTGCCAGCAGTTTGGCTAGCGGGAGGCAAAATGAGCAGTTCTTC
TRBJ2-7,many,NA,TRBV6-5,CASSYGGTDTYEQYF,TGTGCCAGCAGTTACGGCGGGACGGATACCTACGAGCAGTACTTC
TRBJ1-1,NA,NA,TRBV6-5,CASSSIKNTETFF,TGTGCCAGCAGTTCCATCAAGAACACTGAAACTTTCTTT
TRBJ2-7,many,NA,TRBV7-2,CASRSTDGREREQYF,TGTGCCAGCAGATCCACAGACGGACGGGAAAGGGAGCAGTACTTC
TRBJ1-1,many,NA,TRBV27,CASSLDSAMNTEAFF,TGTGCCAGCAGTCTCGACAGTGCAATGAACACTGAAGCTTTCTTT
TRBJ1-3,NA,NA,TRBV20-1,CSARHTREGNTIYF,TGCAGTGCTAGACATACCCGGGAGGGAAACACCATATATTTT
TRBJ2-7,once,TRBD2,TRBV14,CASSPGLVYYEQYF,TGTGCCAGCAGCCCGGGACTAGTTTACTACGAGCAGTACTTC
TRBJ2-5,many,TRBD1,TRBV2,CASRARQGQETQYF,TGTGCCAGCAGAGCCAGACAGGGTCAAGAGACCCAGTACTTC
TRBJ2-2,NA,NA,TRBV7-3,CASSLKATDYTGELFF,TGTGCCAGCAGCTTAAAGGCAACCGATTACACCGGGGAGCTGTTTTTT
TRBJ2-1,many,NA,TRBV5-1,CASSLGGTPSSYNEQFF,TGCGCCAGCAGCTTGGGGGGCACTCCAAGCTCCTACAATGAGCAGTTCTTC
TRBJ1-1,many,NA,TRBV2,CASSPGLGAFF,TGTGCCAGCAGTCCAGGGTTGGGAGCTTTCTTT
TRBJ1-5,NA,TRBD1,TRBV11-1,CASSTDRSQPQHF,TGTGCCAGCAGCACGGACAGGAGTCAGCCCCAGCATTTT
TRBJ2-1,many,NA,TRBV11-1,CASSLGPNSYNEQFF,TGTGCCAGCAGCTTAGGGCCTAACTCCTACAATGAGCAGTTCTTC
TRBJ2-7,many,NA,TRBV6-1,CASRREGITVGYGQYF,TGTGCCAGCAGGAGGGAAGGGATTACGGTCGGGTACGGGCAGTACTTC
TRBJ1-1,many,TRBD1,TRBV5-5,CASSAQGAEAFF,TGTGCCAGCAGCGCCCAGGGGGCTGAAGCTTTCTTT
TRBJ1-1,NA,NA,TRBV24-1,CATSEGRHTEAFF,TGTGCCACCAGCGAGGGAAGACACACTGAAGCTTTCTTT
TRBJ2-7,NA,TRBD2,TRBV20-1,CSALDSGTSGSFDEQYF,TGCAGTGCCCTCGATTCCGGGACTAGCGGGAGTTTCGACGAGCAGTACTTC
TRBJ2-1,many,NA,TRBV7-6,CASSLIGDEQFF,TGTGCCAGCAGCTTAATCGGGGATGAGCAGTTCTTC
TRBJ1-6,NA,NA,TRBV16,CASSQLTVYNSPLHF,TGTGCCAGCAGCCAATTAACAGTCTATAATTCACCCCTCCACTTT
TRBJ1-4,NA,NA,TRBV4-1,CASSPRQADATNEKLFF,TGCGCCAGCAGCCCCAGGCAGGCTGATGCAACTAATGAAAAACTGTTTTTT
TRBJ1-1,many,NA,TRBV6-6,CASSYSQGWFPEAFF,TGTGCCAGCAGTTACTCTCAGGGTTGGTTCCCTGAAGCTTTCTTT
TRBJ2-2,few,NA,TRBV24-1,CATSDEGLFMDTGELFF,TGTGCCACCAGTGACGAAGGACTTTTTATGGACACCGGGGAGCTGTTTTTT
TRBJ2-1,many,NA,TRBV28,CASSFPTVADLYNEQFF,TGTGCCAGCAGTTTTCCCACAGTAGCGGACCTCTACAATGAGCAGTTCTTC
TRBJ2-2,many,TRBD2,TRBV5-1,CASSGSGTFTGELFF,TGCGCCAGCAGTGGTAGCGGGACGTTCACCGGGGAGCTGTTTTTT
TRBJ2-1,many,TRBD2,TRBV5-1,CASSLIVSGAVIYNEQFF,TGCGCCAGCAGCTTGATCGTTAGCGGGGCCGTCATTTACAATGAGCAGTTCTTC
TRBJ2-1,many,TRBD2,TRBV28,CASSFSGKPYNEQFF,TGTGCCAGCAGTTTTAGCGGGAAGCCGTACAATGAGCAGTTCTTC